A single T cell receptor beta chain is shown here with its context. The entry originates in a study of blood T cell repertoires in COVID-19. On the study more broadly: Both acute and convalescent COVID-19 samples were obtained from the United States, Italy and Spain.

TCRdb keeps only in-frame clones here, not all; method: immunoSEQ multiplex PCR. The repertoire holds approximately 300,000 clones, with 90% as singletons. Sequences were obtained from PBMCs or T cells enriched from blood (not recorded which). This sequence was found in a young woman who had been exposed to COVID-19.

The CDR3: CSARNRGEQYF. As DNA, the CDR3 is TGCAGTGCTAGAAACAGGGGCGAGCAGTACTTC. The gene calls are TRBV20-1 and TRBJ2-7; 7 bases are a match to TRBD1. Germline trimming cut 2 bases from V and 6 bases from J; bases unmatched to any gene: 1. The length of the CDR3 is 11 residues. Germline-derived CDR1 and CDR2 are DFQATT and SNEGSKA (reference sequence).